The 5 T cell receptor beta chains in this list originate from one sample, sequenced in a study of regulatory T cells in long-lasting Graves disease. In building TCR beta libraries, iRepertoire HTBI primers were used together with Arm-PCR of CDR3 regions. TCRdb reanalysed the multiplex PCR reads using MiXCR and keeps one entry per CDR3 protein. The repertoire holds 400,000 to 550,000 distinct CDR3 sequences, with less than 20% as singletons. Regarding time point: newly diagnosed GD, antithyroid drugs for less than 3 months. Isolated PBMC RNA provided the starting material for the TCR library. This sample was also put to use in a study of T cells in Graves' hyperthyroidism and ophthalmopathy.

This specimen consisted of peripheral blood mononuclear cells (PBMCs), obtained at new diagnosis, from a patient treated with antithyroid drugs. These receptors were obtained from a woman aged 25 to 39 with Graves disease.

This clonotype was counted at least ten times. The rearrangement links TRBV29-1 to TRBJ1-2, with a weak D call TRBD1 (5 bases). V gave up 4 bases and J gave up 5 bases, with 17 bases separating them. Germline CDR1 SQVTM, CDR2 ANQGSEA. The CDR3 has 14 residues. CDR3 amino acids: CSVVVTGQGYGYTF. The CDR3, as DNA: TGCAGCGTTGTTGTAACAGGACAAGGTTATGGCTACACCTTC.

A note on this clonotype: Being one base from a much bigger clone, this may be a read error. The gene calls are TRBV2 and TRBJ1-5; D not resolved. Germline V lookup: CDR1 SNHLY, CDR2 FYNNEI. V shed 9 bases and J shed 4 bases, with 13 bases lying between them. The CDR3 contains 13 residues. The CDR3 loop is CARSPERNQPQHF. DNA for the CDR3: TGTGCCAGAAGCCCCGAACGGAATCAGCCCCAGCATTTT.

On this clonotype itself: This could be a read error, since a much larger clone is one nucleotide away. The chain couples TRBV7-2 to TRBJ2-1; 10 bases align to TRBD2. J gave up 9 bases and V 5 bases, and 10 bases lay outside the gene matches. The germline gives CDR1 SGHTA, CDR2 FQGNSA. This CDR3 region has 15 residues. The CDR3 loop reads CASSAYLAGDLEQFF. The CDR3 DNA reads TGTGCCAGCAGCGCCTATCTAGCGGGAGATCTTGAGCAGTTCTTC. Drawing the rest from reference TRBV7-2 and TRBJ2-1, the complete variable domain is GAGVSQSPSNKVTEKGKDVELRCDPISGHTALYWYRQSLGQGLEFLIYFQGNSAPDKSGLPSDRFSAERTGGSVSTLTIQRTQQEDSAVYLCASSAYLAGDLEQFFGPGTRLTVL.

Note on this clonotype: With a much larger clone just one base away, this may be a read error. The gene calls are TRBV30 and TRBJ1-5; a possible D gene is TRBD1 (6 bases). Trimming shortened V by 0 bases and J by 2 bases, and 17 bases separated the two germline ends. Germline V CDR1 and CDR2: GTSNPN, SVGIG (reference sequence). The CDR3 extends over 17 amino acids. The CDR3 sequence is CAWSVRGRGECNQPQHF. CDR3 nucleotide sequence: TGTGCCTGGAGTGTACGGGGCAGGGGAGAGTGCAATCAGCCCCAGCATTTT.

The CDR3 DNA follows: TGTGCCAGCGGGGAGGAACTCGGTGAAAAACTGTTTTTT. This codes for CASGEELGEKLFF. The V and J genes are TRBV7-9 and TRBJ1-4; no clear D gene. The CDR3 has 13 amino acids. CDR1 and CDR2 from the germline V gene are SEHNR and FQNEAQ (reference sequence). V shed 8 bases and J shed 7 bases, with 14 bases lying between them.